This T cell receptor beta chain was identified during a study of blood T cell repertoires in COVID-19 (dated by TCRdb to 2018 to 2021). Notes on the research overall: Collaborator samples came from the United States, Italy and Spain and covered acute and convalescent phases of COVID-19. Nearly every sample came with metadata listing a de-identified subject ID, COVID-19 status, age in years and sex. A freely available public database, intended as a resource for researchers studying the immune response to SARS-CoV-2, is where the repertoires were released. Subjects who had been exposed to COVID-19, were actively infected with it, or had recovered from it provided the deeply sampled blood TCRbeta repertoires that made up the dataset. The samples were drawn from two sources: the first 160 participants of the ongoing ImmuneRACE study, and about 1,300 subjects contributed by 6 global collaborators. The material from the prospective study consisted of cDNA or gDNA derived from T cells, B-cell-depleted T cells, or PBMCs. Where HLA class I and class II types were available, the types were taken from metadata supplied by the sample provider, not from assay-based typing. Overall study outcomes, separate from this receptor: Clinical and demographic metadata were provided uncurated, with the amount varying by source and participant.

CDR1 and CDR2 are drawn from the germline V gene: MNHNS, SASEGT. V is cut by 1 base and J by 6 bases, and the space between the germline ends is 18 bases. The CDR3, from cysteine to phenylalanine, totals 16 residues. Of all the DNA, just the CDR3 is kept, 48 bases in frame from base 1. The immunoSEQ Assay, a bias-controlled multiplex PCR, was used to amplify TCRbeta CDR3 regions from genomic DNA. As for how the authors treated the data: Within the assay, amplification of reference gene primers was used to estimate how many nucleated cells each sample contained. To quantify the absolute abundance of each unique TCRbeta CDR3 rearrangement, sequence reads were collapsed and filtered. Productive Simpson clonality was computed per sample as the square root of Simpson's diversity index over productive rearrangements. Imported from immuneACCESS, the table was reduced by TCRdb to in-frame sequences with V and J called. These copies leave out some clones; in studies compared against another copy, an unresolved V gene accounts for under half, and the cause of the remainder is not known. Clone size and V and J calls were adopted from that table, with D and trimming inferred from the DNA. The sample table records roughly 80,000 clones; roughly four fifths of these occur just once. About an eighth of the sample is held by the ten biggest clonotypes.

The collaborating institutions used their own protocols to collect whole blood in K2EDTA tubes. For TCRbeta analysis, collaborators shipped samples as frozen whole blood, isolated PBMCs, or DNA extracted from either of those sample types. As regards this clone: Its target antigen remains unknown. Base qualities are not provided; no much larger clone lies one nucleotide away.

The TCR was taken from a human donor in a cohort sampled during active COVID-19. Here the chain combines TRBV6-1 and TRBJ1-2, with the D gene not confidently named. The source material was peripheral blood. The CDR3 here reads CASSEVAASWSDGYTF. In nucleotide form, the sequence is TGTGCCAGCAGTGAAGTAGCGGCTTCCTGGTCAGATGGCTACACCTTC.